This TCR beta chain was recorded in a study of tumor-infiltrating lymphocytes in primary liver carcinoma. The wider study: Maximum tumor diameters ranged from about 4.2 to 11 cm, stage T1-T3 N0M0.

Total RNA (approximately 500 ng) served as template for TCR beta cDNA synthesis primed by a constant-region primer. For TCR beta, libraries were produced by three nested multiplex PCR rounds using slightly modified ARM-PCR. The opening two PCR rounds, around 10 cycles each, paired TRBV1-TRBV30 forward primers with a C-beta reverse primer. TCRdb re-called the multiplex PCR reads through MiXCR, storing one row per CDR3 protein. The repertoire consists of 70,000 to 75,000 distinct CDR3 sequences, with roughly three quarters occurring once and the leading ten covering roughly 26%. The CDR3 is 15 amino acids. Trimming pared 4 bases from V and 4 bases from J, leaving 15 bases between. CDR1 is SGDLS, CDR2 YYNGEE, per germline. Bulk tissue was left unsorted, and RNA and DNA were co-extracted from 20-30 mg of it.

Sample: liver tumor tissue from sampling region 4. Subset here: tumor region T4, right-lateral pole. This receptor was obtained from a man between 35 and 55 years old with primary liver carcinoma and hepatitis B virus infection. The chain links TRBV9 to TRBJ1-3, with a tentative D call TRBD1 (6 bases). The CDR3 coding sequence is TGTGCCAGCAGCTCACAGGGTACGGCAGGAAACACCATATATTTT. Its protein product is CASSSQGTAGNTIYF.